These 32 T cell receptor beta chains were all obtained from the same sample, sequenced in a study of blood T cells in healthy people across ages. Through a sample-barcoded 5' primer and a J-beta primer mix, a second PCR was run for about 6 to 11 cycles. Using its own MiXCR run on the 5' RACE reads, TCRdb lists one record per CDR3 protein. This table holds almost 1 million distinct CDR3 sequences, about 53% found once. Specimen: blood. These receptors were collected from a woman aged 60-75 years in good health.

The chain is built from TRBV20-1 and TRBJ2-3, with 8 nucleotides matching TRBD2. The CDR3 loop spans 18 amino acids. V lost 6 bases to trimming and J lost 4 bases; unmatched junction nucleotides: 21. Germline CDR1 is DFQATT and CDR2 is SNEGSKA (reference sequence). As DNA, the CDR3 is TGCAGTGCAGCTCTAAGCGGGAGTATAAGGGTCCTTCCAGATACGCAGTATTTT. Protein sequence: CSAALSGSIRVLPDTQYF.

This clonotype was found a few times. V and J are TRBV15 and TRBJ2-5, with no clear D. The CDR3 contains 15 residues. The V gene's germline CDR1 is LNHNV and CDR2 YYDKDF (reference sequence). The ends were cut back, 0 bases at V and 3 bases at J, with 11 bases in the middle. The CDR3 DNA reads TGTGCCACCAGCAGAGACCCGGACCCAAAAGAGACCCAGTACTTC. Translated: CATSRDPDPKETQYF.

DNA for the CDR3: TGCGCCAGCAGCTTGGAAGGGGCGAGGTTTGATGAGCAGTACTTC. Its translation is CASSLEGARFDEQYF. The rearrangement links TRBV5-1 to TRBJ2-5, with a weak D call TRBD1 (5 bases). The CDR3 is 15 amino acids. Trimming took 0 bases from V and 11 from J, leaving 20 bases between them. CDR1 is SGHRS, CDR2 YFSETQ, per germline.

The CDR3 DNA is TGTGCCAGCAGCTTGTTTCAGACCACCTACGAGCAGTACTTC. Its translation: CASSLFQTTYEQYF. The rearrangement links TRBV5-6 to TRBJ2-7; D is unresolved. Trimming took off 1 base at V and 2 bases at J, with 10 bases between the two ends. CDR1 and CDR2 from the germline V gene are SGHDT and YYEEEE. The CDR3 runs to 14 residues.

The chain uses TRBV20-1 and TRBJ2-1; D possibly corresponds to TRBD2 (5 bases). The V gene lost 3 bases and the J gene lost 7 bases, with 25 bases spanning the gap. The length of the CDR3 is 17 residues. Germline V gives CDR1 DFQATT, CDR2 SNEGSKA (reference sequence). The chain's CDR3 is CSASPVVTGLAHNEQFF. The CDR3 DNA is TGCAGTGCTAGTCCCGTCGTGACTGGGCTAGCCCATAATGAGCAGTTCTTC.

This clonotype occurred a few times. The CDR3: CASSQGLAISYNEQFF. The CDR3 DNA reads TGTGCCAGCAGCCAGGGGCTAGCGATCTCCTACAATGAGCAGTTCTTC. This chain links TRBV4-2 with TRBJ2-1, with a tentative D call TRBD2 (6 bases). Germline V gene data show CDR1 as LGHNA and CDR2 as YNFKEQ. There are 16 residues in the CDR3. The V and J ends lost 3 bases and 0 bases respectively, with 12 bases between them.

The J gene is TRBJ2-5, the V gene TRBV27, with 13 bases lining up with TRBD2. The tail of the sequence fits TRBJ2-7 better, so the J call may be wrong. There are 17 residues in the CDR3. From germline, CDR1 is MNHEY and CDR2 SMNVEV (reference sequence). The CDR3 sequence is CASSHRLAGGVAYEQYF. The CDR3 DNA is TGTGCCAGCAGCCACCGACTAGCGGGAGGAGTGGCCTACGAGCAGTACTTC.

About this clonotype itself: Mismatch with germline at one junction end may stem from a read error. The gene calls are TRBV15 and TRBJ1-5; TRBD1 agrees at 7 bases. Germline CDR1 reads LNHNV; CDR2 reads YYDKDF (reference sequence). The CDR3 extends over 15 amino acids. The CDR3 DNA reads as TGTGCCATCAGCAGAGGGGGCTCCGAGGGTCAGCCCCAGCATTTT. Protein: CAISRGGSEGQPQHF.

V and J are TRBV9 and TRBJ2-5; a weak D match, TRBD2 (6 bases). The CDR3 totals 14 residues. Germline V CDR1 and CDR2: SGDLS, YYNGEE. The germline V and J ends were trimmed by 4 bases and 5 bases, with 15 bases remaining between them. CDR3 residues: CASSPTSGGETQYF. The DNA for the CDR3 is TGTGCCAGCAGCCCCACGTCAGGAGGGGAGACCCAGTACTTC.

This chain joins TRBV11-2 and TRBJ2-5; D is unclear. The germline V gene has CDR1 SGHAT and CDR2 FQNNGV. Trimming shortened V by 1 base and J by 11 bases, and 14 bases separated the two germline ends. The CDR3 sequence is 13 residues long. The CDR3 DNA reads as TGTGCCAGCAGCTTAGGGAGCCCCAATGAGCAGTACTTC. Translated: CASSLGSPNEQYF.

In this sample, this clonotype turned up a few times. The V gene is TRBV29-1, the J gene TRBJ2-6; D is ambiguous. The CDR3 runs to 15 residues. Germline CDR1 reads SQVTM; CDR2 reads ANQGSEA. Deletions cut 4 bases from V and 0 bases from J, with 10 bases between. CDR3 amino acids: CSVGAVSSGANVLTF. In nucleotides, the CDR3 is TGCAGCGTTGGGGCGGTCAGCTCTGGGGCCAACGTCCTGACTTTC.

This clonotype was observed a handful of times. This chain's CDR3 is CSASGQSETQYF. The CDR3 DNA is TGCAGTGCCAGCGGACAGTCGGAGACCCAGTACTTC. The chain links TRBV20-1 to TRBJ2-5; D perhaps matches TRBD1 (6 bases). V lost 6 bases, J lost 5 bases, and 13 bases lay in between. Germline CDR1 DFQATT, CDR2 SNEGSKA (reference sequence). This CDR3 contains 12 residues.

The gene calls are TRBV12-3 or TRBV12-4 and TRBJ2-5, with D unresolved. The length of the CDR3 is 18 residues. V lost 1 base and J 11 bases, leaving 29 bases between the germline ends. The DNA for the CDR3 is TGTGCCAGCAGTTTAGGCCGAGTGCTGACCTTTATTATAGACGTGCAGTACTTC. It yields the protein CASSLGRVLTFIIDVQYF.

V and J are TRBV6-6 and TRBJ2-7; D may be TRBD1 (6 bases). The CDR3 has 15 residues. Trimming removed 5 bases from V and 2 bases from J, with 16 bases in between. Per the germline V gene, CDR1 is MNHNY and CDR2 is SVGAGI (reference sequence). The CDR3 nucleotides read TGTGCCAGCAGTCCCGGGGCAGGGGTGCCCTACGAGCAGTACTTC. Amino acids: CASSPGAGVPYEQYF.

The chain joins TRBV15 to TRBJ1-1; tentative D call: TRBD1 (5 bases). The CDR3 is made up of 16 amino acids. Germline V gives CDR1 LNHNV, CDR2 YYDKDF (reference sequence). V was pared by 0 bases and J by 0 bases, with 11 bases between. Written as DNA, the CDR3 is TGTGCCACCAGCAGAGATTCCGGGGCCTTGAACACTGAAGCTTTCTTT. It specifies CATSRDSGALNTEAFF.

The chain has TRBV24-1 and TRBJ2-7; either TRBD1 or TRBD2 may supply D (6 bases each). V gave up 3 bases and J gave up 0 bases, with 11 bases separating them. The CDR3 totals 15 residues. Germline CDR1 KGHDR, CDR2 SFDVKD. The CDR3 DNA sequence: TGTGCCACCAGTGATCGGGGGCCCTTCTCCTACGAGCAGTACTTC. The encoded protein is CATSDRGPFSYEQYF.

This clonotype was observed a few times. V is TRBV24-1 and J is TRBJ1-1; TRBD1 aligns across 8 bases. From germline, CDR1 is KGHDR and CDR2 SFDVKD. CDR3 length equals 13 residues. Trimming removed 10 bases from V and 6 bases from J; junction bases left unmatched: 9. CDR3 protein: CATADRGKAEAFF. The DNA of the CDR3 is TGTGCCACAGCCGACAGGGGTAAGGCTGAAGCTTTCTTT.

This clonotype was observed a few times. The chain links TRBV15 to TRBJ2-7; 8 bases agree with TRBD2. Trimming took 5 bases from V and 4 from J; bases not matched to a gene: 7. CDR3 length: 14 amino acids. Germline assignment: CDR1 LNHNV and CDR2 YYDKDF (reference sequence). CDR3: CATSFGTRNYEQYF. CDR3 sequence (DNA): TGTGCCACCAGCTTCGGGACTAGAAATTACGAGCAGTACTTC. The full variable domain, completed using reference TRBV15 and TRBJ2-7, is DAMVIQNPRYQVTQFGKPVTLSCSQTLNHNVMYWYQQKSSQAPKLLFHYYDKDFNNEADTPDNFQSRRPNTSFCFLDIRSPGLGDTAMYLCATSFGTRNYEQYFGPGTRLTVT.

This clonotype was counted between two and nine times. This CDR3 reads CASSSAGFLTYF. DNA for the CDR3: TGTGCCAGCAGCTCAGCAGGTTTCCTTACGTACTTC. V and J are TRBV5-6 and TRBJ2-4; D uncertain. The CDR3 extends over 12 amino acids. V was shortened by 3 bases and J by 15 bases, with 16 bases between the two germline ends. CDR1 is SGHDT, CDR2 YYEEEE, per germline.

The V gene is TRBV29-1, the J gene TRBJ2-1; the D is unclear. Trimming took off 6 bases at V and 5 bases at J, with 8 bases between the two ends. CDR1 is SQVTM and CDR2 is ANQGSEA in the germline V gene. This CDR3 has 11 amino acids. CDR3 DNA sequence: TGCAGCGTCGTCCGGGACAATGAGCAGTTCTTC. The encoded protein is CSVVRDNEQFF.

The CDR3: CASSQDSGSSQETQYF. In DNA form, the CDR3 reads TGCGCCAGCAGCCAAGATAGCGGTAGTTCCCAAGAGACCCAGTACTTC. The chain couples TRBV4-3 to TRBJ2-5, with a weak D call TRBD2 (6 bases). Germline CDR1 LGHNA, CDR2 YSLEER. Deletions cut 0 bases from V and 1 base from J, with 12 bases between. CDR3 length equals 16 residues.

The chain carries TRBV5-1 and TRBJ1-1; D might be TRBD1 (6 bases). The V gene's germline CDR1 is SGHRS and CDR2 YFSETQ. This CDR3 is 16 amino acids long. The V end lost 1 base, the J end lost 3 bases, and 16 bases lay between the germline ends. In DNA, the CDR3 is TGCGCCAGCAGCTTGCTCCTGCGCTCAGGGGACACTGAAGCTTTCTTT. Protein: CASSLLLRSGDTEAFF.

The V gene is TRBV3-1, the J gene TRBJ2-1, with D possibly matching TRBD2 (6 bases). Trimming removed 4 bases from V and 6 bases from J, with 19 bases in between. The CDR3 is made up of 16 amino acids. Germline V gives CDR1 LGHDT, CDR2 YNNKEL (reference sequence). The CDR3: CASSPFSGGSLNEQFF. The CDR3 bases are TGTGCCAGCAGCCCCTTTAGCGGAGGTTCTCTCAATGAGCAGTTCTTC.

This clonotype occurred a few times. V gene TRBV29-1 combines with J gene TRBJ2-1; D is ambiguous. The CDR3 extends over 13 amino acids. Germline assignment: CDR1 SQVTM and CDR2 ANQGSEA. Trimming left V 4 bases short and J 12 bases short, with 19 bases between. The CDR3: CSVVSQVAVWQFF. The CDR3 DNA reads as TGCAGCGTTGTTTCTCAGGTAGCCGTTTGGCAGTTCTTC.

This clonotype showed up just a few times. The CDR3 DNA sequence: TGCAGTGCGGTCAGGCGGCGGAACACCGGGGAGCTGTTTTTT. This gives the protein CSAVRRRNTGELFF. The chain combines TRBV20-1 with TRBJ2-2; the D is unclear. Germline V lookup: CDR1 DFQATT, CDR2 SNEGSKA (reference sequence). Trimming pared 6 bases from V and 1 base from J, leaving 12 bases between. The CDR3 covers 14 residues.

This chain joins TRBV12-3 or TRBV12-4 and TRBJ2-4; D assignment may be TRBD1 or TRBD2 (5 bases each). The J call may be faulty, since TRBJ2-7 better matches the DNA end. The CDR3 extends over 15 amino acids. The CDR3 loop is CASSLRGSPGYEQYF. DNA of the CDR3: TGTGCCAGCAGTTTGAGGGGTTCCCCTGGCTACGAGCAGTACTTC.

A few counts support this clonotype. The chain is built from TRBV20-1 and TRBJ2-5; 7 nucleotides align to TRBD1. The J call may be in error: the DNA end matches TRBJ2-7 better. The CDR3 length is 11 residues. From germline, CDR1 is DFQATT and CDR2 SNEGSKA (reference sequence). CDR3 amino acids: CSGTGPLEQYF. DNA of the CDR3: TGCAGTGGGACAGGCCCACTCGAGCAGTACTTC.

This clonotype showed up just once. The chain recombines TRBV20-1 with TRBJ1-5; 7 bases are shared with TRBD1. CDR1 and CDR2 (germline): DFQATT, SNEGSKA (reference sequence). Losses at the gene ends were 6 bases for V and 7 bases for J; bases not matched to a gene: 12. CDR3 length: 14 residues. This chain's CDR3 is CSAGGGGGDQPQHF. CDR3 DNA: TGCAGTGCAGGGGGGGGAGGGGGCGACCAGCCCCAGCATTTT.

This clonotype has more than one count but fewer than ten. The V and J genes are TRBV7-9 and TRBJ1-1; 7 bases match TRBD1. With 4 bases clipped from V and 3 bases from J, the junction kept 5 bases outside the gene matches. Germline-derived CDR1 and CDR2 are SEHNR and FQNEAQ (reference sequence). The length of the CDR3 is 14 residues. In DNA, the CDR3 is TGTGCCAGCAGCTGGGTCGACAGGGACACTGAAGCTTTCTTT. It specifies CASSWVDRDTEAFF.

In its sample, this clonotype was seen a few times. This CDR3 reads CASSASLAKNIQYF. The CDR3, as DNA: TGTGCCAGCAGCGCTTCCCTAGCCAAAAACATTCAGTACTTC. The chain has TRBV9 and TRBJ2-4; D call uncertain. The CDR3 length is 14 residues. V lost 3 bases and J 0 bases, leaving 7 bases between the germline ends. In germline, CDR1 is SGDLS, CDR2 YYNGEE.

CDR3 sequence: CASSYGLDRYF. The CDR3 DNA reads TGTGCCAGCAGTTACGGGTTAGATCGGTACTTC. The genes are TRBV6-2 or TRBV6-3 and TRBJ2-7; D remains ambiguous. V was cut by 2 bases and J by 12 bases, with 11 bases left in between. CDR3 length equals 11 residues. Germline V gene sequence: CDR1 MNHEY, CDR2 SVGEGT.

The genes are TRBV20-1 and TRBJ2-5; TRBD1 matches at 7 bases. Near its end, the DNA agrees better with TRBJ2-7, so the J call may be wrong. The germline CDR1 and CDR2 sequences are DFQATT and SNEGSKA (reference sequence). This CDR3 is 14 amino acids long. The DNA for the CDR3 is TGCAGTGCTAGGGGGACAGCGAACCCCTACGAGCAGTACTTC. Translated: CSARGTANPYEQYF.